This TCR beta chain was captured in a study of shared clonotypes between healthy human individuals. The wider study: Each donor's CD4 naive and CD4 memory cells filled three plates apiece, CD8 naive two, and CD8 memory one.

The authors loaded 200 ng DNA, about 30,000 T cell genomes, into sorted-subset replicate PCRs. Data came from immunoSEQ multiplex PCR; TCRdb stores just in-frame clones and leaves some out. The sample shows some 1,400,000 clones, roughly 96% of them seen only once. This clone was seen once. CDR3 size: 18 residues. V gave up 1 base and J gave up 5 bases; unmatched junction bases: 11. Per the germline V gene, CDR1 is WSHSY and CDR2 is SAAADI. The V gene is TRBV10-2, the J gene TRBJ2-2, with 9 bases lining up with TRBD2. This clonotype originated in a man in his thirties or forties in good health. Sequenced material: naive CD4+ T cells sorted from blood. The subset was: CD45RA+ positively selected. The CDR3 nucleotides are TGCGCCAGCAGTGAGTGGGTCCATAGCGGGAGTCTGACCGGGGAGCTGTTTTTT. This sequence encodes CASSEWVHSGSLTGELFF.